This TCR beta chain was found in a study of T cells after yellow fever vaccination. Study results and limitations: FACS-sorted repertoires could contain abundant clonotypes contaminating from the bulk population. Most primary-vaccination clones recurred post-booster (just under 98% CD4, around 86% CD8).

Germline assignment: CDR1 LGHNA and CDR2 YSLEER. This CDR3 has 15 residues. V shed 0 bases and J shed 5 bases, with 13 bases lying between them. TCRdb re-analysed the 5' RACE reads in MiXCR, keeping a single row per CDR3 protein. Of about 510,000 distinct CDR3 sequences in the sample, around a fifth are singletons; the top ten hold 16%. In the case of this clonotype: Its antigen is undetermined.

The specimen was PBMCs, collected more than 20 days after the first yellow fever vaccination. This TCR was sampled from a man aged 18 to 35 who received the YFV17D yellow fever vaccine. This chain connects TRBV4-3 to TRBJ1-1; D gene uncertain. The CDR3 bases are TGCGCCAGCAGCCAAGAAGGGCAGGTCCGGACTGAAGCTTTCTTT. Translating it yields CASSQEGQVRTEAFF.